This T cell receptor (beta chain) was profiled in a study of cytomegalovirus exposure and HLA in healthy donors. Overall study findings and caveats: Later on, an analysis found that several of the most significant clusters appeared to be linked to common viral pathogens, which included parvovirus B19.

The V and J ends lost 7 bases and 8 bases, in that order; junction bases with no gene match: 7. The CDR3 is made up of 14 amino acids. Germline lookup yields CDR1 MNHNS and CDR2 SASEGT. This clone was picked up one time. The target antigen is unknown. The study ran its PCR with 60 Vbeta and 13 Jbeta primers. Only in-frame clones appear in the TCRdb table, and some are missing; sequencing was by immunoSEQ multiplex PCR. The table includes around 55,000 clones, about 77% detected once. The TCR was taken from a female donor in good health and CMV-seronegative. The rearrangement joins TRBV6-1 to TRBJ2-1; TRBD2 agrees at 11 bases. Sequenced material: PBMCs. The CDR3 spells CASMTLAGGYEQFF. CDR3 in DNA: TGTGCCAGCATGACATTAGCGGGAGGGTATGAGCAGTTCTTC.